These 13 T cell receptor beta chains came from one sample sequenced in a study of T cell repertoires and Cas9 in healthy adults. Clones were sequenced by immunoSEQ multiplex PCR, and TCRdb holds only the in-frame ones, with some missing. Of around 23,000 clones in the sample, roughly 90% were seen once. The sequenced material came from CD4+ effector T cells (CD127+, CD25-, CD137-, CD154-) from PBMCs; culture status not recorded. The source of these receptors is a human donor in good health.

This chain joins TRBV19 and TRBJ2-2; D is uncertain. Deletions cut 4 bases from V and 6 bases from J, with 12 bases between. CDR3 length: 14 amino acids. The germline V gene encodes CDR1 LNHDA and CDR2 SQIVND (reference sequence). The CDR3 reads CASSRQRSPGELFF. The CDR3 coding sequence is TGTGCCAGTAGTAGGCAGCGATCCCCCGGGGAGCTGTTTTTT.

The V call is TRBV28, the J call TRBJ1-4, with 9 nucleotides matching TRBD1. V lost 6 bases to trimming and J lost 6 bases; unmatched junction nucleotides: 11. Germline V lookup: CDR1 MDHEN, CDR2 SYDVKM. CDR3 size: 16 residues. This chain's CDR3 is CASRGLPGQGYEKLFF. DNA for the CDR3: TGTGCCAGCAGAGGCCTTCCGGGACAGGGTTATGAAAAACTGTTTTTT.

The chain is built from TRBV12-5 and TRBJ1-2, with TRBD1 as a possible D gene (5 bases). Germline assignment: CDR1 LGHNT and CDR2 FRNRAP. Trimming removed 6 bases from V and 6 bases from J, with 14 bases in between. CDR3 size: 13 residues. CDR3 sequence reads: CASGPDRLHGYTF. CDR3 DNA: TGTGCTAGTGGCCCCGACAGATTACATGGCTACACCTTC. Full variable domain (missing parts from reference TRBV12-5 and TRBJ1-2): DARVTQTPRHKVTEMGQEVTMRCQPILGHNTVFWYRQTMMQGLELLAYFRNRAPLDDSGMPKDRFSAEMPDATLATLKIQPSEPRDSAVYFCASGPDRLHGYTFGSGTRLTVV.

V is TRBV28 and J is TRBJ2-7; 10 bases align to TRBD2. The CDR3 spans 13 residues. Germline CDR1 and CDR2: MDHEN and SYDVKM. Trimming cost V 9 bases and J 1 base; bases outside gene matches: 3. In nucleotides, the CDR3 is TGTGCCAGTAAAGCGGGAGGGTCCTACGAGCAGTACGTC. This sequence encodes CASKAGGSYEQYV.

The CDR3 reads CASLEEGRNQPQHF. The CDR3 nucleotides are TGTGCCAGCCTCGAGGAGGGCCGCAATCAGCCCCAGCATTTT. The rearrangement joins TRBV28 to TRBJ1-5; D is uncertain. The CDR3 loop spans 14 amino acids. V shed 8 bases and J shed 2 bases, with 13 bases lying between them. From germline, CDR1 is MDHEN and CDR2 SYDVKM. Full variable domain (outside the CDR3, taken from reference TRBV28 and TRBJ1-5): DVKVTQSSRYLVKRTGEKVFLECVQDMDHENMFWYRQDPGLGLRLIYFSYDVKMKEKGDIPEGYSVSREKKERFSLILESASTNQTSMYLCASLEEGRNQPQHFGDGTRLSIL.

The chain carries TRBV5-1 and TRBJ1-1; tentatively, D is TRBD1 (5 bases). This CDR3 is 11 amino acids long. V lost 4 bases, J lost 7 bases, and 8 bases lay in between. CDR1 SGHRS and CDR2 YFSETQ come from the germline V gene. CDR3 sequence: CASSRDGEAFF. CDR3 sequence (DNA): TGCGCCAGCAGCAGGGACGGTGAAGCTTTCTTT.

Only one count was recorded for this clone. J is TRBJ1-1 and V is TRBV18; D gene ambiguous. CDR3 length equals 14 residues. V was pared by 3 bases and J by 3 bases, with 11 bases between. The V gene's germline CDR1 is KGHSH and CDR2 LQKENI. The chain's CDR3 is CASSPSGSYTEAFF. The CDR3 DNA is TGTGCCAGCTCACCCAGTGGGTCCTACACTGAAGCTTTCTTT.

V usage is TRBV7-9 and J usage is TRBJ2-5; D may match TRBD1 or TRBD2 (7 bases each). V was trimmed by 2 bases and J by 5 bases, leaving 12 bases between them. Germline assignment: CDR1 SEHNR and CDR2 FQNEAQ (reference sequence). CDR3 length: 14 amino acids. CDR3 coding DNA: TGTGCCAGCAGCTTAACAGGGGAGGGGGAGACCCAGTACTTC. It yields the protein CASSLTGEGETQYF.

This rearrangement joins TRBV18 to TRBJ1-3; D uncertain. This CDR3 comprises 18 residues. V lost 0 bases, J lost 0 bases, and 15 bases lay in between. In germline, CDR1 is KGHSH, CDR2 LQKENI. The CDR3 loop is CASSPPSSGRRSGNTIYF. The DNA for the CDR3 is TGTGCCAGCTCACCACCTTCGAGCGGCCGTCGCTCTGGAAACACCATATATTTT.

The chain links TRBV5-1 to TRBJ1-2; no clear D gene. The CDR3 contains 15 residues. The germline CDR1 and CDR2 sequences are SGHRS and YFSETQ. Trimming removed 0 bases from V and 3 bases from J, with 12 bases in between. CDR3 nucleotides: TGCGCCAGCAGCTTGGATGGACGGGGTGACTATGGCTACACCTTC. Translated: CASSLDGRGDYGYTF.

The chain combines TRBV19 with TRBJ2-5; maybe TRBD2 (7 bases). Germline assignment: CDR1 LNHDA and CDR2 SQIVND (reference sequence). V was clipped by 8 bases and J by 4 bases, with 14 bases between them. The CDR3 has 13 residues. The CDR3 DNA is TGTGCCAGTGGTGGGGGGGGCGCAGAGACCCAGTACTTC. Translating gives CASGGGGAETQYF.

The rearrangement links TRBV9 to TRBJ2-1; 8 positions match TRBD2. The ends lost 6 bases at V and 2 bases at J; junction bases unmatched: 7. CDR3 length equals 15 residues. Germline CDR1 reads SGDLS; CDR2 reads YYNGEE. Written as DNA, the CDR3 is TGTGCCAGCACCCTTAGCGGGGCCGCCTACAATGAGCAGTTCTTC. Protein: CASTLSGAAYNEQFF.

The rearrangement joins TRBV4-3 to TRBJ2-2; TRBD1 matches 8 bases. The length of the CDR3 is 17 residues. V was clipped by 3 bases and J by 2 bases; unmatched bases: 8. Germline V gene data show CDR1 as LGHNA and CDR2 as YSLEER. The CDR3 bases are TGCGCCAGCAGCCAGTCGCAGGGGGCGGATAACACCGGGGAGCTGTTTTTT. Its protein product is CASSQSQGADNTGELFF.